Below, 2 T cell receptor beta chains from the same sample are listed, as sequenced in a study of blood T cells in healthy people across ages. A second PCR, run for about 7 to 11 cycles, used a sample-barcoded 5' primer plus a J-beta primer mix. TCRdb re-derived calls from the 5' RACE reads in MiXCR, one entry per CDR3 protein. Here the sample spans more than 1,000,000 distinct CDR3 sequences, roughly 24% being singletons. This same sample was also taken into another study, of T cells of mothers and their children.

The sequenced material came from blood. These receptors were collected from a girl aged 2 to 9 in good health.

This chain joins TRBV20-1 and TRBJ2-3; TRBD2 might be the D (5 bases). V lost 6 bases and J 3 bases, leaving 16 bases between the germline ends. The CDR3 length is 14 residues. Germline loops: CDR1 DFQATT, CDR2 SNEGSKA (reference sequence). The CDR3 DNA follows: TGCAGTGCACGAGGGATTTTGGGGACAGATACGCAGTATTTT. This gives the protein CSARGILGTDTQYF.

This clonotype came up a few times. This chain's CDR3 is CASSLYGTGEETQYF. Written as DNA, the CDR3 is TGTGCCAGCAGCTTATACGGGACAGGGGAAGAGACCCAGTACTTC. J is TRBJ2-5 and V is TRBV11-3; TRBD1 agrees at 10 bases. The germline V gene has CDR1 SGHNT and CDR2 YENEEA. After removal of 2 bases from V and 3 bases from J, the junction contained 3 bases not matched to a gene. The CDR3 has 15 residues.